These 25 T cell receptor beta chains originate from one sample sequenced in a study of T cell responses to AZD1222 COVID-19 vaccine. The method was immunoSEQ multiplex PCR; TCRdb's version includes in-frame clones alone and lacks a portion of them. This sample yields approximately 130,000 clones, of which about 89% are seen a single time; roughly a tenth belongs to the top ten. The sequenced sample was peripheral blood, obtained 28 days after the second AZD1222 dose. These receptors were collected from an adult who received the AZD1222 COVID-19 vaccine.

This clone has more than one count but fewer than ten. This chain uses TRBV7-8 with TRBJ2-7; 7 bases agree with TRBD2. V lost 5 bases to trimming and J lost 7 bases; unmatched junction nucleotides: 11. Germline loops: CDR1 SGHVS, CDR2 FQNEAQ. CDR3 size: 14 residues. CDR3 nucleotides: TGTGCCAGCAGCCTAAGACCTAGGGAGGGGGAGCAGTACTTC. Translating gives CASSLRPREGEQYF. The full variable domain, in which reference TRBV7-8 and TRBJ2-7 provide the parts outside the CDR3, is GAGVSQSPRYKVAKRGQDVALRCDPISGHVSLFWYQQALGQGPEFLTYFQNEAQLDKSGLPSDRFFAERPEGSVSTLKIQRTQQEDSAVYLCASSLRPREGEQYFGPGTRLTVT.

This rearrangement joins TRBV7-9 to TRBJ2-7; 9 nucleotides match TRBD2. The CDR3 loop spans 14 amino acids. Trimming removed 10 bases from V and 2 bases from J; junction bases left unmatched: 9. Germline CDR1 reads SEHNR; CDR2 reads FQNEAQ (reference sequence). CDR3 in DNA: TGTGCCACTCGGGGGCTAGCGGGGACCTACGAGCAGTACTTC. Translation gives CATRGLAGTYEQYF.

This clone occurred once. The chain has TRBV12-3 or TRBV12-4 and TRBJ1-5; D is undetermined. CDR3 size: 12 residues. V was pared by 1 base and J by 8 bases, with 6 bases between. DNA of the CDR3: TGTGCCAGCAGTTTAGAGTGGGAGCCCCAGCATTTT. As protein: CASSLEWEPQHF.

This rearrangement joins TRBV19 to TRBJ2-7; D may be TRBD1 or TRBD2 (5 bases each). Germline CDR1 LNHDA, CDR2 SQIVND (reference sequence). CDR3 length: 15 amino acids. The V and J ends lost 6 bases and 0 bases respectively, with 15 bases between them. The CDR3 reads CASSRRGTNSYEQYF. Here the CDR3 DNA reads TGTGCCAGTAGCCGCAGAGGGACGAACTCCTACGAGCAGTACTTC.

Written as DNA, the CDR3 is TGTGCCAGCAGCTTAGCGCTAGGAACTAGCGGGGGCTACGAGCAGTACTTC. This sequence encodes CASSLALGTSGGYEQYF. The chain carries TRBV7-6 and TRBJ2-7, with 11 positions matching TRBD2. Trimming at V came to 0 bases and at J to 3 bases, leaving 7 bases not matched to a gene. CDR1 and CDR2 from the germline V gene are SGHVS and FNYEAQ. The CDR3 is made up of 17 amino acids.

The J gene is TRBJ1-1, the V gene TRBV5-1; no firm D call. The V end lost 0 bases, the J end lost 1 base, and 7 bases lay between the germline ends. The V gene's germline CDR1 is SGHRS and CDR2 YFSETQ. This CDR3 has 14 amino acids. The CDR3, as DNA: TGCGCCAGCAGCTTGGGGTTCGAGAACACTGAAGCTTTCTTT. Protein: CASSLGFENTEAFF.

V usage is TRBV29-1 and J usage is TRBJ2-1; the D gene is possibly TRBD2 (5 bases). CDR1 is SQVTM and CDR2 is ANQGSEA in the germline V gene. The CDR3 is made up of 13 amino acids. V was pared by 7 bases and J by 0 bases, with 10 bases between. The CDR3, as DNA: TGCAGCGCTCAGACTAACTCCTACAATGAGCAGTTCTTC. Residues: CSAQTNSYNEQFF.

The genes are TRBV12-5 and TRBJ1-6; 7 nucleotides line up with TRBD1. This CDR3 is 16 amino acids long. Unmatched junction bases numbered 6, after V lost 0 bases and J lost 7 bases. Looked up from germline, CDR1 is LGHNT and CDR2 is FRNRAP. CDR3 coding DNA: TGTGCTAGTGGTTTGGTATTAGGGACAGCGAATTCACCCCTCCACTTT. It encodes CASGLVLGTANSPLHF.

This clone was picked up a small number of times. The CDR3 here is CASSFQSGQGAYEQYF. The DNA for the CDR3 is TGTGCCAGCAGCTTTCAATCGGGACAGGGGGCCTACGAGCAGTACTTC. The V call is TRBV5-4, the J call TRBJ2-7; 11 bases line up with TRBD1. Germline V lookup: CDR1 SGHNT, CDR2 YYREEE (reference sequence). The CDR3 consists of 16 residues. The V gene end was trimmed by 2 bases and the J gene end by 2 bases; junction bases not matched to a gene: 6.

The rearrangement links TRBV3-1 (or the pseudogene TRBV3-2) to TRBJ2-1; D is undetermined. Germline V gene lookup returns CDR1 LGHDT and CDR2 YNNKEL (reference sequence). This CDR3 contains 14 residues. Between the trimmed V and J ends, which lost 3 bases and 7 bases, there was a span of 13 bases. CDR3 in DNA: TGTGCCAGCAGCCACCGCCCTGAGCGAAATGAGCAGTTCTTC. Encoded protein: CASSHRPERNEQFF.

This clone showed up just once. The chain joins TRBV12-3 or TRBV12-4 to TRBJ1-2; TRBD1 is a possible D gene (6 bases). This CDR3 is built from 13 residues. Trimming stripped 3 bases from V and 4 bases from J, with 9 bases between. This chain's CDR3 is CASSFRTAYGYTF. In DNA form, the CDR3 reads TGTGCCAGCAGTTTTAGGACAGCCTATGGCTACACCTTC.

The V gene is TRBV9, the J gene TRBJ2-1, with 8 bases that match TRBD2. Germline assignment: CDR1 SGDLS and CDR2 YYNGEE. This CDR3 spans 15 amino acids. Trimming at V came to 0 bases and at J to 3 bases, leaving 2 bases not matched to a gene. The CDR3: CASSVEGLDYNEQFF. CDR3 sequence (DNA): TGTGCCAGCAGCGTAGAGGGACTAGACTACAATGAGCAGTTCTTC.

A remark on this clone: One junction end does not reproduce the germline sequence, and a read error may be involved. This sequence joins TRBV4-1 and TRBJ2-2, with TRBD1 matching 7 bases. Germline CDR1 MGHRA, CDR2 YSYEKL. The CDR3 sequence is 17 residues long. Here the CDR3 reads CASSQDGLTGNPGELFF. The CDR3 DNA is TGCGCCAGCAGCCAAGATGGGTTGACAGGGAACCCCGGGGAGCTGTTTTTT.

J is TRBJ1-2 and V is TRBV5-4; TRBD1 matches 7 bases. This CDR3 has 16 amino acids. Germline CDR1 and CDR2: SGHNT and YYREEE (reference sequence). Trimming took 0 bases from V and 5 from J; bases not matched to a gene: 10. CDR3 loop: CASSLGGRGTAYGYTF. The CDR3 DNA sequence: TGTGCCAGCAGCTTGGGGGGTAGGGGGACAGCGTATGGCTACACCTTC.

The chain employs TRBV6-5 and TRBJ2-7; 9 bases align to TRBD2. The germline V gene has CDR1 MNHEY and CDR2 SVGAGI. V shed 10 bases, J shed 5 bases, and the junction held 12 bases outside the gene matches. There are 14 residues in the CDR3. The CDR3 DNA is TGTGCCACCCTCCTGGCGGGAGGGTACAACGAGCAGTACTTC. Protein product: CATLLAGGYNEQYF.

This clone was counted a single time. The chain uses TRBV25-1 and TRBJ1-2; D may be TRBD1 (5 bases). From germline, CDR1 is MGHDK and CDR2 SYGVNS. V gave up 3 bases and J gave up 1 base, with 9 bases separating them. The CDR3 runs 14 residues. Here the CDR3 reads CASSDPGGNYGYTF. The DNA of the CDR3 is TGTGCCAGCAGTGACCCCGGGGGTAACTATGGCTACACCTTC.

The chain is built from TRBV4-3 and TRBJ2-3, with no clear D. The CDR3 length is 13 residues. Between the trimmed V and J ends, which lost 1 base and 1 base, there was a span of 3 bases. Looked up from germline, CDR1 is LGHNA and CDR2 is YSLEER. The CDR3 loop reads CASSQVGTDTQYF. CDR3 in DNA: TGCGCCAGCAGCCAAGTGGGCACAGATACGCAGTATTTT.

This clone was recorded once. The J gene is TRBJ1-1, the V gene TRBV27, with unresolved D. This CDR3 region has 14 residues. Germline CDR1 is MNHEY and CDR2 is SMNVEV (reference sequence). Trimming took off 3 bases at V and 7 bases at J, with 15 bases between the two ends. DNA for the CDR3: TGTGCCAGCAGTTTCTGGGGTGCAGACGGTGAAGCTTTCTTT. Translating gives CASSFWGADGEAFF.

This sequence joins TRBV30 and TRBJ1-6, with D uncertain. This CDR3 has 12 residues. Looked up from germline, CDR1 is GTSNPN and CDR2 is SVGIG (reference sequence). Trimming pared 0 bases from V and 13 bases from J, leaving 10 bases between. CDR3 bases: TGTGCCTGGAGTGTACCCCCGGTCCCCCTCCACTTT. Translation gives CAWSVPPVPLHF.

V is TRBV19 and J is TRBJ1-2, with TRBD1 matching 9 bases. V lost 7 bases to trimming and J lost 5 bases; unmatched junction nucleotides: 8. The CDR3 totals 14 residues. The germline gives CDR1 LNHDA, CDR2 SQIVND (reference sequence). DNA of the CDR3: TGTGCCAGTACCCTGACAGGGGGGGCGTATGGCTACACCTTC. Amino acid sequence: CASTLTGGAYGYTF.

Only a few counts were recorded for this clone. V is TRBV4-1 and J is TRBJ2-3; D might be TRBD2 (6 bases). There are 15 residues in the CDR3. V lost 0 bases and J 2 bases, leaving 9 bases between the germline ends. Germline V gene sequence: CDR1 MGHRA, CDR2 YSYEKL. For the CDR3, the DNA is TGCGCCAGCAGCCAAGAACTAGCTTCCACAGATACGCAGTATTTT. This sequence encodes CASSQELASTDTQYF.

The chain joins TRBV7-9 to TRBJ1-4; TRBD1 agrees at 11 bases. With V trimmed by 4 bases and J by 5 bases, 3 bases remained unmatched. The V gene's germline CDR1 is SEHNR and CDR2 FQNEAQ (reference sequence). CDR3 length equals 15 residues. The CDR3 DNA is TGTGCCAGCAGCTCCGGACAGGGGGCAAATGAAAAACTGTTTTTT. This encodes CASSSGQGANEKLFF.

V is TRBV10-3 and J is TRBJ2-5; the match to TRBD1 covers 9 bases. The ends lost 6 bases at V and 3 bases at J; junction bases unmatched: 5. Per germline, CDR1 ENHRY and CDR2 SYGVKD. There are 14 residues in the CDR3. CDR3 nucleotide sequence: TGTGCCATCAGGAAGGGACAGGGAGAAGAGACCCAGTACTTC. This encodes CAIRKGQGEETQYF.

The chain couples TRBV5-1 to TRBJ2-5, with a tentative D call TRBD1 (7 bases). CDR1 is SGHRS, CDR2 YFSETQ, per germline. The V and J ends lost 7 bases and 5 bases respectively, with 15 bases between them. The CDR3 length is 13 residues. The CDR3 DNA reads TGCGCCAGCCGGCGGGAACAGGGGGAGACCCAGTACTTC. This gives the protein CASRREQGETQYF.

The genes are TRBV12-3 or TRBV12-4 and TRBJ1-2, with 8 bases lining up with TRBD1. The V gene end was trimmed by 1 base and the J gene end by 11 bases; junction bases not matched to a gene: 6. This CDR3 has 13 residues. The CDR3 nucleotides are TGTGCCAGCAGTTTAGAACTCAGGGGGCGGTACACCTTC. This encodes CASSLELRGRYTF.